These 19 T cell receptor beta chains were sequenced from one sample in a study of control samples from healthy donors and cancer patients. This table comes from immunoSEQ multiplex PCR, and its TCRdb copy is limited to in-frame clones, with some not included. The table lists around 93,000 clones, around nine tenths of them singletons, with around 2.8% in the top ten. Sequenced sample: blood. The receptors here all came from a human donor in good health. The donor label of this sample is uncertain.

The rearrangement uses TRBV29-1 and TRBJ2-7; the D gene is possibly TRBD1 (5 bases). The V end was cut by 3 bases, the J end by 5 bases, with 20 bases between. The V gene's germline CDR1 is SQVTM and CDR2 ANQGSEA. CDR3 size: 15 residues. The DNA of the CDR3 is TGCAGCGTTGACGGGCTCTCGGACACGTTCCACGAGCAGTACTTC. This codes for CSVDGLSDTFHEQYF.

This clone was found once. The rearrangement links TRBV5-8 to TRBJ1-3; D gene uncertain. Germline CDR1 and CDR2: SGHTS and YDEGEE. V lost 4 bases and J lost 4, with 21 bases in between. The CDR3 extends over 17 amino acids. The CDR3 region is CASSVARQALPGNTIYF. The CDR3 DNA is TGTGCCAGCAGCGTAGCCAGGCAGGCACTCCCCGGAAACACCATATATTTT.

This chain connects TRBV19 to TRBJ1-4; D gene ambiguous. Germline CDR1 and CDR2: LNHDA and SQIVND (reference sequence). The ends were cut back, 4 bases at V and 0 bases at J, with 15 bases in the middle. This CDR3 region has 17 residues. DNA of the CDR3: TGTGCCAGTAGTACGGCTCATTCGGTGGCAACTAATGAAAAACTGTTTTTT. Translating gives CASSTAHSVATNEKLFF.

This clone was observed a few times. This chain connects TRBV11-3 to TRBJ2-5; 11 nucleotides match TRBD1. This CDR3 comprises 16 residues. Germline CDR1 is SGHNT and CDR2 is YENEEA. Trimming took 5 bases from V and 3 from J; bases not matched to a gene: 8. The CDR3 nucleotides are TGTGCCAGCAGCCACAACTGGGACAGGGGGAAAGAGACCCAGTACTTC. Translating gives CASSHNWDRGKETQYF.

The CDR3 DNA reads TGTGCCAGCAGGGACAGGGTTGGCCAGCCCCAGCATTTT. Translating it yields CASRDRVGQPQHF. The chain has TRBV27 and TRBJ1-5; 8 bases agree with TRBD1. This CDR3 is 13 amino acids long. V gave up 6 bases and J gave up 7 bases; unmatched junction bases: 5. Germline V gene sequence: CDR1 MNHEY, CDR2 SMNVEV (reference sequence).

The chain is built from TRBV5-1 and TRBJ2-3; 8 bases map to TRBD1. J was trimmed by 1 base and V by 1 base; bases with no gene match: 8. Per the germline V gene, CDR1 is SGHRS and CDR2 is YFSETQ. The CDR3 is made up of 17 amino acids. CDR3 residues: CASSLNGAGQGTDTQYF. CDR3 coding DNA: TGCGCCAGCAGCTTGAATGGTGCGGGACAGGGCACAGATACGCAGTATTTT.

The V gene is TRBV5-4, the J gene TRBJ1-2; D is unresolved. V was shortened by 6 bases and J by 12 bases, with 18 bases between the two germline ends. The CDR3 contains 12 residues. Per germline, CDR1 SGHNT and CDR2 YYREEE (reference sequence). The CDR3 DNA is TGTGCCAGCATCAGTGATGGGAGCGAACACACCTTC. Translated: CASISDGSEHTF.

Concerning this clone itself: Other DNA sequences in the sample encode the same CDR3. This chain links TRBV18 with TRBJ1-2, with 12 bases aligning to TRBD1. V trimming: 3 bases; J trimming: 7 bases; junction bases outside the gene matches: 6. The CDR3 loop spans 15 amino acids. Germline V gives CDR1 KGHSH, CDR2 LQKENI. DNA of the CDR3: TGTGCCAGCTCACCGAGGGGACAGGGGGCGGGTGGCTACACCTTC. As protein: CASSPRGQGAGGYTF.

This clone occurred once. The gene calls are TRBV7-3 and TRBJ1-1; no firm D call. CDR3 length: 15 residues. The V and J ends lost 2 bases and 1 base respectively, with 11 bases between them. The germline CDR1 and CDR2 sequences are SGHTA and FQGTGA. This chain's CDR3 is CASSLFGVPNTEAFF. CDR3 sequence (DNA): TGTGCCAGCAGCTTATTTGGGGTGCCGAACACTGAAGCTTTCTTT.

The CDR3 here is CATILGVLRTEAFF. The DNA of the CDR3 is TGTGCCACCATTCTCGGAGTCCTGAGGACTGAAGCTTTCTTT. The chain couples TRBV2 to TRBJ1-1, with no clear D. The CDR3 contains 14 residues. CDR1 SNHLY and CDR2 FYNNEI come from the germline V gene. Deletions cut 10 bases from V and 5 bases from J, with 20 bases between.

The genes are TRBV18 and TRBJ2-5; maybe TRBD2 (5 bases). The germline V and J ends were trimmed by 3 bases and 2 bases, with 10 bases remaining between them. This CDR3 has 14 amino acids. The germline V gene has CDR1 KGHSH and CDR2 LQKENI. The CDR3 nucleotides are TGTGCCAGCTCACCGAACACGGGACAAGAGACCCAGTACTTC. Amino acids: CASSPNTGQETQYF.

This chain links TRBV12-5 with TRBJ1-1, with 7 bases fitting TRBD1. CDR3 length: 11 residues. Germline lookup yields CDR1 LGHNT and CDR2 FRNRAP. Trimming cost V 3 bases and J 11 bases; bases outside gene matches: 3. CDR3 residues: CASGFGTEAFF. The DNA for the CDR3 is TGTGCTAGTGGTTTTGGGACAGAGGCTTTCTTT.

With regard to this clone: Within the sample, other DNA sequences also encode this same CDR3. The chain recombines TRBV29-1 with TRBJ2-2; no clear D gene. This CDR3 comprises 12 residues. Deletions cut 6 bases from V and 0 bases from J, with 5 bases between. The germline gives CDR1 SQVTM, CDR2 ANQGSEA. CDR3 sequence (DNA): TGCAGCGTAGGGACGAACACCGGGGAGCTGTTTTTT. It encodes CSVGTNTGELFF.

This clone was counted once. The chain links TRBV9 to TRBJ2-5; 13 bases align to TRBD2. The CDR3 runs to 16 residues. V lost 4 bases to trimming and J lost 1 base; unmatched junction nucleotides: 4. Germline V CDR1 and CDR2: SGDLS, YYNGEE. For the CDR3, the DNA is TGTGCCAGCAGCCCTCGACTAGCGGGGGGCCAAGAGACCCAGTACTTC. Amino acid sequence: CASSPRLAGGQETQYF.

The V gene is TRBV24-1, the J gene TRBJ1-3, with 11 bases identical to TRBD1. V was clipped by 4 bases and J by 6 bases; unmatched bases: 4. Germline CDR1 reads KGHDR; CDR2 reads SFDVKD. The CDR3 is 15 amino acids. CDR3 nucleotide sequence: TGTGCCACCAGTGACCCAGGACAGGGGGCAAACACCATATATTTT. Its protein is CATSDPGQGANTIYF.

This rearrangement joins TRBV13 to TRBJ1-1; 8 nucleotides line up with TRBD1. This CDR3 has 14 amino acids. CDR1 is PRHDT, CDR2 FYEKMQ, per germline (reference sequence). The ends lost 6 bases at V and 7 bases at J; junction bases unmatched: 10. The CDR3 sequence: CASSSGGSKGEAFF. The CDR3 region has the DNA TGTGCCAGCAGTTCAGGGGGCTCGAAAGGTGAAGCTTTCTTT.

The chain links TRBV6-2 or TRBV6-3 to TRBJ1-5, with D possibly matching TRBD1 (5 bases). This CDR3 is 16 amino acids long. CDR1 is MNHEY, CDR2 SVGEGT, per germline. The V end was cut by 2 bases, the J end by 3 bases, with 14 bases between. CDR3 sequence reads: CASSYIQATTNQPQHF. As DNA, the CDR3 is TGTGCCAGCAGTTACATACAGGCGACCACCAATCAGCCCCAGCATTTT.

This clone was detected a few times. The rearrangement uses TRBV19 and TRBJ1-5, with a tentative D call TRBD1 (6 bases). CDR3 length: 15 residues. V was cut by 7 bases and J by 2 bases, with 15 bases left in between. Germline CDR1 LNHDA, CDR2 SQIVND (reference sequence). DNA of the CDR3: TGTGCCAGTACCCTTCGTGCAGGGGGCAATCAGCCCCAGCATTTT. It codes for CASTLRAGGNQPQHF. Complete variable domain (other parts from reference TRBV19 and TRBJ1-5): DGGITQSPKYLFRKEGQNVTLSCEQNLNHDAMYWYRQDPGQGLRLIYYSQIVNDFQKGDIAEGYSVSREKKESFPLTVTSAQKNPTAFYLCASTLRAGGNQPQHFGDGTRLSIL.

The chain employs TRBV19 and TRBJ1-3; 8 bases align to TRBD1. Germline CDR1 and CDR2: LNHDA and SQIVND (reference sequence). The CDR3 has 15 residues. Trimming took 10 bases from V and 1 from J; bases not matched to a gene: 9. CDR3 residues: CATSGQGSSGNTIYF. The CDR3 DNA follows: TGTGCCACCTCCGGACAGGGATCATCTGGAAACACCATATATTTT.